A single sample gave rise to the 30 T cell receptor beta chains below, sequenced in a study of blood T cells in healthy people across ages. With a J-beta primer mix and a sample-barcoded 5' primer, a second PCR ran roughly 6 to 11 cycles. A single record per CDR3 protein comes from TCRdb applying MiXCR to the 5' RACE reads. The repertoire includes 750,000 to 850,000 distinct CDR3 sequences, approximately 25% of them detected once, and approximately 4% sits in the top ten. These data are also associated with another study on T cells of mothers and their children.

Sequencing used blood. The receptor set was obtained from a boy aged 5-17 years in good health.

V usage is TRBV5-1 and J usage is TRBJ1-2; D gene unclear. The CDR3 consists of 13 residues. The ends were cut back, 4 bases at V and 8 bases at J, with 15 bases in the middle. From germline, CDR1 is SGHRS and CDR2 YFSETQ. The CDR3 protein is CASSPDKPEGYTF. CDR3 DNA: TGCGCCAGCAGCCCGGATAAGCCGGAAGGCTACACCTTC. Combining the CDR3 with reference TRBV5-1 and TRBJ1-2 gives the whole variable domain KAGVTQTPRYLIKTRGQQVTLSCSPISGHRSVSWYQQTPGQGLQFLFEYFSETQRNKGNFPGRFSGRQFSNSRSEMNVSTLELGDSALYLCASSPDKPEGYTFGSGTRLTVV.

The rearrangement joins TRBV18 to TRBJ2-3; 7 positions match TRBD2. The germline CDR1 and CDR2 sequences are KGHSH and LQKENI. The CDR3 consists of 15 residues. Germline trimming cut 3 bases from V and 3 bases from J; bases unmatched to any gene: 6. The CDR3 spells CASSPLAAVTDTQYF. As DNA, the CDR3 is TGTGCCAGCTCACCGCTAGCGGCCGTGACAGATACGCAGTATTTT.

This clonotype was recorded a few times. The chain links TRBV7-8 to TRBJ2-7; weak D call: TRBD1 (5 bases). Germline assignment: CDR1 SGHVS and CDR2 FQNEAQ. Trimming removed 1 base at V and 7 bases at J, with 11 bases between. This CDR3 has 13 amino acids. In nucleotides, the CDR3 is TGTGCCAGCAGCTTAGACAGGTTCGATGAGCAGTACTTC. It specifies CASSLDRFDEQYF.

This rearrangement joins TRBV3-1 to TRBJ2-7; D gene uncertain. Germline CDR1 LGHDT, CDR2 YNNKEL (reference sequence). V lost 5 bases to trimming and J lost 2 bases, with 10 bases between them. The CDR3 covers 13 residues. The CDR3 region has the DNA TGTGCCAGCAGCAACGCCATAACCTACGAGCAGTACTTC. As protein: CASSNAITYEQYF.

The chain couples TRBV12-3 or TRBV12-4 to TRBJ2-5; 9 nucleotides line up with TRBD1. TRBJ2-7 matches the DNA end more closely, so the J call is doubtful. The CDR3 is 16 amino acids. The CDR3 is CASSSRGQGGSYEQYF. The CDR3 bases are TGTGCCAGCAGTTCGAGGGGACAGGGTGGTTCCTACGAGCAGTACTTC.

The rearrangement uses TRBV7-9 and TRBJ2-7, with D uncertain. Deletions cut 2 bases from V and 4 bases from J, with 12 bases between. The CDR3 contains 14 residues. Germline lookup yields CDR1 SEHNR and CDR2 FQNEAQ (reference sequence). CDR3 region: CASSLHNLPYEQYF. Here the CDR3 DNA reads TGTGCCAGCAGCTTACACAACCTACCTTACGAGCAGTACTTC.

J is TRBJ2-5 and V is TRBV7-2; 15 bases match TRBD2. Trimming took 3 bases from V and 4 from J; bases not matched to a gene: 9. Germline CDR1 is SGHTA and CDR2 is FQGNSA. This CDR3 comprises 18 residues. The DNA for the CDR3 is TGTGCCAGCAGCTTGGGGGGACTAGCGGGAGGACGGTTAGAGACCCAGTACTTC. Amino acids: CASSLGGLAGGRLETQYF.

The gene calls are TRBV9 and TRBJ2-5; TRBD1 matches at 10 bases. The J call is in doubt because the DNA end fits TRBJ2-7 better. The CDR3 spans 15 residues. The germline V gene has CDR1 SGDLS and CDR2 YYNGEE. Here the CDR3 reads CASSASGTGDYEQYF. The CDR3 bases are TGTGCCAGCAGCGCCTCCGGGACAGGGGACTACGAGCAGTACTTC.

This clonotype has at least ten counts. The chain uses TRBV7-9 and TRBJ2-6; D not resolved. Trimming pared 0 bases from V and 2 bases from J, leaving 8 bases between. CDR3 length: 16 residues. CDR1 is SEHNR, CDR2 FQNEAQ, per germline (reference sequence). CDR3 nucleotides: TGTGCCAGCAGCTTAGCGCTTCGGGCTGGGGCCAACGTCCTGACTTTC. Its translation is CASSLALRAGANVLTF.

In this sample, this clonotype turned up a few times. V and J are TRBV20-1 and TRBJ1-4, with D perhaps TRBD1 (5 bases). Germline V CDR1 and CDR2: DFQATT, SNEGSKA (reference sequence). The CDR3 consists of 13 residues. The ends were cut back, 4 bases at V and 4 bases at J, with 10 bases in the middle. The CDR3 protein is CSATGPLNEKLFF. CDR3 sequence (DNA): TGCAGTGCTACGGGACCGCTTAATGAAAAACTGTTTTTT.

This sequence joins TRBV28 and TRBJ2-5, with 9 positions matching TRBD1. The CDR3 totals 14 residues. V trimming: 6 bases; J trimming: 6 bases; junction bases outside the gene matches: 8. Germline V gene data show CDR1 as MDHEN and CDR2 as SYDVKM. CDR3 protein: CASSQGQGRKTQYF. CDR3 nucleotide sequence: TGTGCCAGCAGCCAAGGACAGGGGAGAAAGACCCAGTACTTC. Full variable domain (remainder filled in from reference TRBV28 and TRBJ2-5): DVKVTQSSRYLVKRTGEKVFLECVQDMDHENMFWYRQDPGLGLRLIYFSYDVKMKEKGDIPEGYSVSREKKERFSLILESASTNQTSMYLCASSQGQGRKTQYFGPGTRLLVL.

This rearrangement joins TRBV28 to TRBJ2-1, with 8 bases lining up with TRBD2. Germline CDR1 MDHEN, CDR2 SYDVKM. The CDR3 has 12 amino acids. V trimming: 6 bases; J trimming: 7 bases; junction bases outside the gene matches: 2. CDR3 bases: TGTGCCAGCAGCGGGAGGGGTAATGAGCAGTTCTTC. Amino acids: CASSGRGNEQFF.

The rearrangement joins TRBV6-2 or TRBV6-3 to TRBJ1-1; D gene unclear. Germline lookup yields CDR1 MNHEY and CDR2 SVGEGT. CDR3 length: 15 residues. Trimming stripped 2 bases from V and 0 bases from J, with 10 bases between. In DNA form, the CDR3 reads TGTGCCAGCAGTTACCCATCCGTCATGAACACTGAAGCTTTCTTT. This encodes CASSYPSVMNTEAFF.

This chain joins TRBV6-6 and TRBJ2-5, with D possibly called TRBD1 or TRBD2 (5 bases each). Germline CDR1 and CDR2: MNHNY and SVGAGI (reference sequence). This CDR3 is 13 amino acids long. V was pared by 6 bases and J by 5 bases, with 13 bases between. The CDR3 region has the DNA TGTGCCAGCAGAACTGGGACGCGGGAGACCCAGTACTTC. Translation: CASRTGTRETQYF.

In its sample, this clonotype was seen a few times. The rearrangement uses TRBV5-1 and TRBJ1-4, with TRBD1 identical over 7 bases. CDR3 length: 13 amino acids. Germline V gene data show CDR1 as SGHRS and CDR2 as YFSETQ. With V trimmed by 7 bases and J by 3 bases, 3 bases remained unmatched. For the CDR3, the DNA is TGCGCCAGCTCGGGACAGTCTAATGAAAAACTGTTTTTT. The encoded protein is CASSGQSNEKLFF.

This clonotype has more than one count but fewer than ten. The chain employs TRBV10-3 and TRBJ1-5, with 7 bases aligning to TRBD1. V lost 2 bases, J lost 3 bases, and 10 bases stayed unmatched. Germline V CDR1 and CDR2: ENHRY, SYGVKD. This CDR3 has 17 amino acids. The CDR3 nucleotides read TGTGCCATCAGTGAGGATCTGACAGGGTATGCCAATCAGCCCCAGCATTTT. It codes for CAISEDLTGYANQPQHF.

A single count supports this clonotype. This rearrangement joins TRBV6-2 or TRBV6-3 to TRBJ2-2, with 9 bases aligning to TRBD1. V shed 6 bases and J 4 bases; nucleotides not matched to a gene: 9. The germline V gene has CDR1 MNHEY and CDR2 SVGEGT. The length of the CDR3 is 16 residues. CDR3 bases: TGTGCCAGCAGCAAAACCGGGACAGGGACCACCGGGGAGCTGTTTTTT. Translating gives CASSKTGTGTTGELFF.

The V call is TRBV7-9, the J call TRBJ2-1; D is perhaps TRBD1 (5 bases). The germline gives CDR1 SEHNR, CDR2 FQNEAQ (reference sequence). This CDR3 has 15 amino acids. V was shortened by 2 bases and J by 8 bases, with 16 bases between the two germline ends. The CDR3 loop is CASSLQAGISYEQFF. DNA for the CDR3: TGTGCCAGCAGCTTACAAGCAGGGATAAGCTATGAGCAGTTCTTC.

This clonotype was counted only a few times. The V gene is TRBV6-2 or TRBV6-3, the J gene TRBJ2-7; tentative D call: TRBD2 (6 bases). Germline V CDR1 and CDR2: MNHEY, SVGEGT. Trimming stripped 2 bases from V and 4 bases from J, with 15 bases between. The length of the CDR3 is 15 residues. The CDR3 DNA reads as TGTGCCAGCAGTTACGGAAATCCGGGGACTTACGAGCAGTACTTC. It encodes CASSYGNPGTYEQYF.

This clonotype was detected once. V gene TRBV7-9 combines with J gene TRBJ1-2, with TRBD1 matching 10 bases. This CDR3 is built from 16 residues. Germline trimming cut 5 bases from V and 7 bases from J; bases unmatched to any gene: 13. Germline-derived CDR1 and CDR2 are SEHNR and FQNEAQ (reference sequence). In nucleotides, the CDR3 is TGTGCCAGCAGCGGCGGAAAAGACAGGGGGCTGGGTGGCTACACCTTC. Its protein is CASSGGKDRGLGGYTF.

This sequence joins TRBV12-3 or TRBV12-4 and TRBJ1-2; no definite D call. This CDR3 region has 12 residues. Trimming shortened V by 4 bases and J by 5 bases, and 8 bases separated the two germline ends. In nucleotides, the CDR3 is TGTGCCAGCAGTTACCTCGGGTATGGCTACACCTTC. Protein product: CASSYLGYGYTF.

This clonotype was detected a few times. The rearrangement uses TRBV28 and TRBJ2-5; D may be TRBD2 (6 bases). The closer fit of TRBJ2-7 to the DNA end suggests the J call may be wrong. Per the germline V gene, CDR1 is MDHEN and CDR2 is SYDVKM. The CDR3 has 14 residues. CDR3 in amino acids: CASSFSLAQNEQYF. CDR3 nucleotide sequence: TGTGCCAGCAGTTTTAGTCTAGCGCAGAACGAGCAGTACTTC.

The chain links TRBV24-1 to TRBJ2-5; D possibly corresponds to TRBD2 (5 bases). Germline-derived CDR1 and CDR2 are KGHDR and SFDVKD. CDR3 size: 12 residues. The V gene lost 9 bases and the J gene lost 3 bases, with 10 bases spanning the gap. The CDR3: CATGSEEETQYF. The DNA of the CDR3 is TGTGCCACCGGCTCGGAGGAAGAGACCCAGTACTTC.

This sequence joins TRBV6-2 or TRBV6-3 and TRBJ2-5; 9 bases match TRBD2. Matching the DNA end better, TRBJ2-1 makes the J call doubtful. Germline lookup yields CDR1 MNHEY and CDR2 SVGEGT. The CDR3 sequence is 15 residues long. CDR3 in amino acids: CASSSGLATLPEQFF. CDR3 DNA: TGTGCCAGCAGTTCTGGACTAGCGACCCTCCCTGAGCAGTTCTTC.

The sample holds a few counts of this clonotype. The J gene is TRBJ2-5, the V gene TRBV5-5; D not resolved. The DNA matches TRBJ2-1 better at its end, which makes the J call doubtful. This CDR3 comprises 14 residues. Looked up from germline, CDR1 is SGHKS and CDR2 is YYEKEE (reference sequence). This CDR3 is CASSWDEWGNEQFF. In DNA form, the CDR3 reads TGTGCCAGCAGCTGGGATGAGTGGGGCAATGAGCAGTTCTTC.

The chain is built from TRBV3-1 and TRBJ1-1, with no clear D. CDR1 LGHDT and CDR2 YNNKEL come from the germline V gene (reference sequence). Trimming left V 3 bases short and J 1 base short, with 12 bases between. CDR3 size: 15 residues. The CDR3 DNA sequence: TGTGCCAGCAGCCAGGGCCTGGCGCAGAACACTGAAGCTTTCTTT. This encodes CASSQGLAQNTEAFF.

The table lists this clonotype with a few counts. The CDR3 is CASKPGEVANEKLFF. Written as DNA, the CDR3 is TGCGCCAGCAAGCCAGGGGAGGTGGCTAATGAAAAACTGTTTTTT. V is TRBV5-1 and J is TRBJ1-4; tentative D call: TRBD1 (6 bases). Germline V lookup: CDR1 SGHRS, CDR2 YFSETQ. This CDR3 region has 15 residues. Trimming stripped 6 bases from V and 3 bases from J, with 15 bases between.

The J gene is TRBJ2-1, the V gene TRBV12-3 or TRBV12-4; possibly TRBD2 for D (6 bases). V dropped 3 bases and J dropped 3 bases, with 12 bases sitting between them. The CDR3 sequence is 15 residues long. This CDR3 is CASSFSGAYYNEQFF. The CDR3 coding sequence is TGTGCCAGCAGTTTCTCGGGAGCCTACTACAATGAGCAGTTCTTC.

The genes are TRBV6-5 and TRBJ1-2; D is undetermined. This CDR3 comprises 15 residues. The V gene lost 0 bases and the J gene lost 7 bases, with 15 bases spanning the gap. Germline V CDR1 and CDR2: MNHEY, SVGAGI. CDR3 sequence (DNA): TGTGCCAGCAGTTACTCGATGCTGGGCTATAGTGGCTACACCTTC. It specifies CASSYSMLGYSGYTF.

This chain links TRBV4-2 with TRBJ2-5; 9 nucleotides line up with TRBD2. The CDR3 loop spans 17 amino acids. V trimming: 1 base; J trimming: 5 bases; junction bases outside the gene matches: 11. Germline V gene lookup returns CDR1 LGHNA and CDR2 YNFKEQ. This CDR3 reads CASSQALAGILGETQYF. The CDR3 coding sequence is TGTGCCAGCAGCCAAGCTCTAGCGGGAATCCTGGGGGAGACCCAGTACTTC.